What follows describes a single TCR beta chain. Authors' analysis steps: Nucleated cell number was recorded as an estimate derived from reference gene primer amplification. The table came from immunoSEQ multiplex PCR; TCRdb's copy has only in-frame clones and leaves some out. The V and J calls and clone size come from that table; D and trimming were worked out from the DNA. The table shows about 170,000 clones, with approximately 90% occurring only once. CDR1 and CDR2 (germline): LGHNA, YNFKEQ. This CDR3 spans 18 amino acids. V was clipped by 1 base and J by 1 base; unmatched bases: 6. These data are taken from a study of blood T cell repertoires in COVID-19.

The sequence was collected from a man aged 18 to 35 with active or convalescent COVID-19. The chain links TRBV4-2 to TRBJ2-5; 13 positions match TRBD2. Specimen: peripheral blood. CDR3 region: CASSQGETSGRAQETQYF. As DNA, the CDR3 is TGTGCCAGCAGCCAAGGGGAAACTAGCGGGAGGGCCCAAGAGACCCAGTACTTC.